The clone carrying this TCR beta chain appeared many times. Antigen unknown. No fewer than 5.5 micrograms of total RNA were isolated from every sample. The data belong to a study of blood T cells in healthy people across ages. Study-level results: Across samples, TCR beta diversity tracked strongly with naive T cell percentage.

Germline CDR1 is SNHLY and CDR2 is FYNNEI. The CDR3 has 16 amino acids. For the second PCR, which ran for roughly 7 to 11 cycles, a sample-barcoded 5' primer and a J-beta primer mix were used. TCRdb reprocessed the 5' RACE reads via MiXCR and lists one record per CDR3 protein. The sample includes 600,000 to 800,000 distinct CDR3 sequences, over 40% of them seen just once. This TCR was sampled from an elderly woman in good health. Input material: blood. V usage is TRBV2 and J usage is TRBJ2-5; 10 bases match TRBD2. The J call may be in error: the DNA end matches TRBJ2-7 better. As DNA, the CDR3 is TGTGCCAGCACCGAAGATGGGACTAGCGTCTGGAACGAGCAGTACTTC. Protein: CASTEDGTSVWNEQYF.